This entry lists 9 T cell receptor beta chains sequenced from one sample in a study of glioma-infiltrating T cells after dendritic cell vaccination. Only in-frame clones appear in the TCRdb table, and some are missing; sequencing was by immunoSEQ multiplex PCR. The repertoire includes 40,000 or so clones, around four fifths of them detected once, and under 10% sits in the top ten. The source material was blood, sampled before dendritic cell vaccination. The receptors were sampled from a human donor with glioblastoma.

CDR3 in amino acids: CASSLNRLAKGETQYF. DNA of the CDR3: TGTGCCAGCAGCTTAAATAGGCTAGCTAAAGGAGAGACCCAGTACTTC. The rearrangement joins TRBV11-2 to TRBJ2-5; D is perhaps TRBD2 (5 bases). The length of the CDR3 is 16 residues. Trimming left V 2 bases short and J 4 bases short, with 17 bases between. Germline assignment: CDR1 SGHAT and CDR2 FQNNGV.

The genes are TRBV10-3 and TRBJ2-7; maybe TRBD1 (6 bases). The CDR3 extends over 15 amino acids. The V end lost 4 bases, the J end lost 2 bases, and 15 bases lay between the germline ends. The germline V gene has CDR1 ENHRY and CDR2 SYGVKD. CDR3 in amino acids: CAISGTDKHPYEQYF. As DNA, the CDR3 is TGTGCCATCAGTGGGACAGACAAACACCCCTACGAGCAGTACTTC.

CDR3: CASSQEGGVFYEQYF. The CDR3 DNA follows: TGCGCCAGCAGCCAAGAGGGAGGGGTTTTCTACGAGCAGTACTTC. The chain is built from TRBV4-1 and TRBJ2-7; 7 bases agree with TRBD2. This CDR3 has 15 residues. V lost 0 bases to trimming and J lost 3 bases; unmatched junction nucleotides: 5. The V gene's germline CDR1 is MGHRA and CDR2 YSYEKL.

The V call is TRBV19, the J call TRBJ1-5, with D perhaps TRBD1 (6 bases). CDR3 length: 16 amino acids. V was cut by 7 bases and J by 6 bases, with 22 bases left in between. Germline V gene sequence: CDR1 LNHDA, CDR2 SQIVND (reference sequence). The CDR3 nucleotides read TGTGCCAGTATCCCGTACTGTCAGGGGCGAAGTCAGCCCCAGCATTTT. Protein: CASIPYCQGRSQPQHF.

V is TRBV11-2 and J is TRBJ2-7; D is uncertain. Trimming pared 5 bases from V and 5 bases from J, leaving 13 bases between. This CDR3 has 13 amino acids. Germline V lookup: CDR1 SGHAT, CDR2 FQNNGV. The CDR3 is CASSQELVNEQYF. CDR3 coding DNA: TGTGCCAGCAGCCAAGAGCTGGTAAACGAGCAGTACTTC.

This clone has only one observation. The chain has TRBV11-2 and TRBJ2-7, with no clear D. Germline-derived CDR1 and CDR2 are SGHAT and FQNNGV. The CDR3 runs 14 residues. Trimming took off 6 bases at V and 3 bases at J, with 15 bases between the two ends. CDR3 coding DNA: TGTGCCAGCAGTCCTCGATATTGGCACTACGAGCAGTACTTC. Translation: CASSPRYWHYEQYF. The full variable domain, its missing parts supplied by reference TRBV11-2 and TRBJ2-7, is EAGVAQSPRYKIIEKRQSVAFWCNPISGHATLYWYQQILGQGPKLLIQFQNNGVVDDSQLPKDRFSAERLKGVDSTLKIQPAKLEDSAVYLCASSPRYWHYEQYFGPGTRLTVT.

This rearrangement joins TRBV4-2 to TRBJ2-6; TRBD1 agrees at 9 bases. This CDR3 comprises 16 residues. CDR1 LGHNA and CDR2 YNFKEQ come from the germline V gene. V lost 4 bases and J lost 1; bases outside the gene matches: 2. The CDR3 protein is CASSPGTGSGANVLTF. The CDR3, as DNA: TGTGCCAGCAGCCCCGGGACAGGGTCTGGGGCCAACGTCCTGACTTTC.

The CDR3 reads CASSLRDRPYEQYF. In DNA form, the CDR3 reads TGTGCCAGCAGCCTCCGGGACAGACCCTACGAGCAGTACTTC. This chain uses TRBV6-6 with TRBJ2-7, with 7 bases fitting TRBD1. V shed 6 bases and J 2 bases; nucleotides not matched to a gene: 7. This CDR3 has 14 amino acids. Germline lookup yields CDR1 MNHNY and CDR2 SVGAGI (reference sequence).

The chain joins TRBV7-8 to TRBJ1-2, with D possibly being TRBD1 (6 bases). V was clipped by 5 bases and J by 8 bases, with 18 bases between them. The CDR3 loop spans 14 amino acids. CDR1 and CDR2 (germline): SGHVS, FQNEAQ. The CDR3, as DNA: TGTGCCAGCAGCGCGTCCCGGGGGGGCCACGGCTACACCTTC. Encoded protein: CASSASRGGHGYTF.